This passage covers 3 T cell receptor beta chains from one sample sequenced in a study of chemoradiotherapy in HPV16-positive cancers. The data were produced by immunoSEQ multiplex PCR, yet TCRdb's version contains in-frame clones alone and is incomplete. The sample holds 25,000 to 30,000 clones; roughly nine tenths are singletons and the top ten take around a fifth. Specimen: blood, collected from a patient who underwent chemoradiotherapy. The source is a human donor with HPV-associated anogenital cancer.

This chain connects TRBV6-5 to TRBJ2-2; D not resolved. V lost 2 bases and J 4 bases, leaving 5 bases between the germline ends. The CDR3 contains 13 residues. In germline, CDR1 is MNHEY, CDR2 SVGAGI. This CDR3 is CASSYDGTGELFF. The CDR3 bases are TGTGCCAGCAGTTACGACGGCACCGGGGAGCTGTTTTTT.

This sequence joins TRBV25-1 and TRBJ2-3; possibly TRBD2 for D (5 bases). There are 13 residues in the CDR3. The V and J ends lost 4 bases and 5 bases respectively, with 10 bases between them. Germline values: CDR1 MGHDK, CDR2 SYGVNS. The CDR3 coding sequence is TGTGCCAGCAGTGCCCAAACTAGAGATACGCAGTATTTT. It translates to CASSAQTRDTQYF. Together with reference TRBV25-1 and TRBJ2-3, the CDR3 gives the full variable domain: EADIYQTPRYLVIGTGKKITLECSQTMGHDKMYWYQQDPGMELHLIHYSYGVNSTEKGDLSSESTVSRIRTEHFPLTLESARPSHTSQYLCASSAQTRDTQYFGPGTRLTVL.

This rearrangement joins TRBV13 to TRBJ1-3; D remains unclear. Germline V gene lookup returns CDR1 PRHDT and CDR2 FYEKMQ (reference sequence). There are 16 residues in the CDR3. The V gene lost 0 bases and the J gene lost 0 bases, with 9 bases spanning the gap. This chain's CDR3 is CASSLGRPYSGNTIYF. The CDR3 nucleotides read TGTGCCAGCAGCTTAGGCCGGCCCTACTCTGGAAACACCATATATTTT.